This T cell receptor (beta chain) was retrieved from a study of blood T cells in healthy people across ages. The study, taken as a whole, reports: The study lacked donor CMV status, which possibly confounded expanded clonotype changes. Diversity was higher, and naive CD4+ cells more numerous, in long-lived donors than in aged donors.

For the second PCR, which ran for about 7 to 11 cycles, a sample-barcoded 5' primer and a J-beta primer mix were used. A tag from a template-switch adaptor with 12 random nucleotides marked each cDNA molecule. TCRdb reanalysed the 5' RACE reads using MiXCR and keeps one entry per CDR3 protein. The sample holds 1.5 million to 1.9 million distinct CDR3 sequences; roughly 43% are singletons and the top ten take about 4%. The table lists this clonotype with a few counts. Its antigen remains unknown. The individuals who served as donors were healthy Caucasians living in Russia, aged about 6 to 100. Germline CDR1 reads SGHTA; CDR2 reads FQGNSA. V was clipped by 8 bases and J by 4 bases; unmatched bases: 7. The CDR3 has 14 residues.

The sample was blood. This TCR derives from a woman younger than 35 in good health. The chain combines TRBV7-2 with TRBJ2-5; 10 positions agree with TRBD2. DNA for the CDR3: TGTGCCAGCGGATACCTAGCGGGAGCAGAGACCCAGTACTTC. As protein: CASGYLAGAETQYF.